One and the same sample provided the 14 T cell receptor beta chains below, sequenced in a study of blood T cell repertoires in COVID-19. Assay used: immunoSEQ multiplex PCR; TCRdb lists only in-frame clones, some missing. The sample lists around 250,000 clones, 85% to 90% occurring once. The sequencing sample was made of PBMCs or T cells enriched from blood (not recorded which). These receptors all stem from a woman in her 30s with acute COVID-19.

This chain connects TRBV6-1 to TRBJ2-7; perhaps TRBD1 as D (6 bases). CDR3 length equals 15 residues. The ends were cut back, 3 bases at V and 1 base at J, with 13 bases in the middle. CDR1 MNHNS and CDR2 SASEGT come from the germline V gene. The CDR3 bases are TGTGCCAGCAGTGAGTTACGAGACAGGTCCTACGAGCAGTACTTC. It specifies CASSELRDRSYEQYF.

The chain links TRBV18 to TRBJ1-1; 8 bases align to TRBD1. V lost 3 bases to trimming and J lost 4 bases; unmatched junction nucleotides: 4. Germline V gene sequence: CDR1 KGHSH, CDR2 LQKENI. The CDR3 has 14 amino acids. CDR3 sequence reads: CASSPRTGTTEAFF. The DNA of the CDR3 is TGTGCCAGCTCACCCCGGACAGGGACCACTGAAGCTTTCTTT.

This rearrangement joins TRBV13 to TRBJ1-1; TRBD1 might be the D (5 bases). V was trimmed by 0 bases and J by 2 bases, leaving 13 bases between them. Germline loops: CDR1 PRHDT, CDR2 FYEKMQ (reference sequence). This CDR3 has 16 amino acids. CDR3 residues: CASSLGDPDRNTEAFF. CDR3 bases: TGTGCCAGCAGCTTAGGAGATCCAGACAGAAACACTGAAGCTTTCTTT.

The chain uses TRBV28 and TRBJ1-5; D call uncertain. CDR1 is MDHEN and CDR2 is SYDVKM in the germline V gene. V lost 2 bases to trimming and J lost 6 bases, with 14 bases between them. This CDR3 is built from 15 residues. This CDR3 reads CASSLTGPRGQPQHF. CDR3 bases: TGTGCCAGCAGTTTAACTGGGCCCCGGGGTCAGCCCCAGCATTTT.

The chain employs TRBV25-1 and TRBJ1-2; 10 bases are a match to TRBD1. J lost 1 base, V lost 6 bases, and 2 bases had no gene match. CDR1 is MGHDK and CDR2 is SYGVNS in the germline V gene. The CDR3 covers 14 residues. CDR3 region: CASRGTGVNYGYTF. The CDR3 DNA reads TGTGCCAGCAGGGGGACAGGGGTTAACTATGGCTACACCTTC.

The gene calls are TRBV11-3 and TRBJ2-1; the match to TRBD1 covers 7 bases. Trimming cost V 5 bases and J 5 bases; bases outside gene matches: 9. The germline V gene has CDR1 SGHNT and CDR2 YENEEA. CDR3 length: 15 residues. The DNA of the CDR3 is TGTGCCAGCAGCCCGTCGACAGGGACAAACAATGAGCAGTTCTTC. Amino acids: CASSPSTGTNNEQFF.

V and J are TRBV5-4 and TRBJ2-1, with 10 bases aligning to TRBD2. Per germline, CDR1 SGHNT and CDR2 YYREEE (reference sequence). V lost 0 bases and J lost 5; bases outside the gene matches: 8. This CDR3 is built from 17 residues. DNA of the CDR3: TGTGCCAGCAGCTTGGATCCTAGCGGGAGTCTGGACAATGAGCAGTTCTTC. Protein sequence: CASSLDPSGSLDNEQFF.

The chain recombines TRBV3-1 (or the pseudogene TRBV3-2) with TRBJ1-2, with D hard to call. V was pared by 1 base and J by 4 bases, with 13 bases between. The CDR3 has 15 amino acids. Germline V gene lookup returns CDR1 LGHDT and CDR2 YNNKEL (reference sequence). Here the CDR3 reads CASSQGSGVSYGYTF. The CDR3 DNA reads TGTGCCAGCAGCCAAGGTTCGGGAGTATCCTATGGCTACACCTTC.

The chain couples TRBV3-1 (or the pseudogene TRBV3-2) to TRBJ2-5; TRBD2 matches 7 bases. The CDR3 spans 16 residues. Germline CDR1 is LGHDT and CDR2 is YNNKEL (reference sequence). V dropped 1 base and J dropped 5; count of bases not matched to a gene: 10. The CDR3 loop is CASSQVPAGEWETQYF. The CDR3 DNA is TGTGCCAGCAGCCAAGTTCCTGCGGGAGAGTGGGAGACCCAGTACTTC.

This clone was observed once. The V gene is TRBV19, the J gene TRBJ1-6; the match to TRBD1 covers 10 bases. The CDR3 consists of 15 residues. The V gene's germline CDR1 is LNHDA and CDR2 SQIVND (reference sequence). The junction had 10 bases not matched to a gene; V was cut back by 9 bases and J by 8 bases. Here the CDR3 DNA reads TGTGCCAGCAACCCTGGAGGGACAGGGGATTCACCCCTCCACTTT. Encoded protein: CASNPGGTGDSPLHF. Based on the CDR3 plus reference TRBV19 and TRBJ1-6, the full variable domain is DGGITQSPKYLFRKEGQNVTLSCEQNLNHDAMYWYRQDPGQGLRLIYYSQIVNDFQKGDIAEGYSVSREKKESFPLTVTSAQKNPTAFYLCASNPGGTGDSPLHFGNGTRLTVT.

The rearrangement uses TRBV11-2 and TRBJ2-1, with 7 bases fitting TRBD2. V shed 4 bases, J shed 0 bases, and the junction held 3 bases outside the gene matches. Germline V gene data show CDR1 as SGHAT and CDR2 as FQNNGV. This CDR3 is 15 amino acids long. The CDR3 DNA sequence: TGTGCCAGCAGCTCGCGACTAGCCTCCTACAATGAGCAGTTCTTC. Amino acid sequence: CASSSRLASYNEQFF.

This rearrangement joins TRBV28 to TRBJ2-3; 7 bases agree with TRBD2. CDR3 length: 15 amino acids. Germline V gives CDR1 MDHEN, CDR2 SYDVKM. Trimming took 7 bases from V and 7 from J; bases not matched to a gene: 14. This CDR3 is CASTSPGRERNTQYF. The CDR3 DNA follows: TGTGCCAGCACGTCCCCTGGGCGGGAGCGAAATACGCAGTATTTT.

The chain is built from TRBV27 and TRBJ1-2; the D gene is possibly TRBD1 (5 bases). The CDR3 runs to 16 residues. V lost 6 bases, J lost 4 bases, and 21 bases lay in between. From germline, CDR1 is MNHEY and CDR2 SMNVEV (reference sequence). The CDR3 loop reads CASSPGGADALYGYTF. The CDR3, as DNA: TGTGCCAGCAGCCCCGGGGGAGCAGACGCCCTCTATGGCTACACCTTC.

The chain uses TRBV11-2 and TRBJ2-5; 11 nucleotides align to TRBD2. CDR1 is SGHAT and CDR2 is FQNNGV in the germline V gene. The trim removed 0 bases at V and 2 bases at J, leaving 5 bases unmatched. The CDR3 has 17 amino acids. Here the CDR3 reads CASSLEGLAGGQETQYF. The CDR3 coding sequence is TGTGCCAGCAGCTTAGAAGGGCTAGCGGGAGGTCAAGAGACCCAGTACTTC. Looking up the rest from reference TRBV11-2 and TRBJ2-5 gives the full variable domain: EAGVAQSPRYKIIEKRQSVAFWCNPISGHATLYWYQQILGQGPKLLIQFQNNGVVDDSQLPKDRFSAERLKGVDSTLKIQPAKLEDSAVYLCASSLEGLAGGQETQYFGPGTRLLVL.